One T cell receptor beta chain is described in this entry. Antigen unknown. Germline values: CDR1 SGHVS, CDR2 FQNEAQ. The CDR3 consists of 13 residues. Unmatched junction bases numbered 3, after V lost 5 bases and J lost 2 bases. This entry is derived from a study of cytomegalovirus exposure and HLA in healthy donors. In the PCR, 60 Vbeta and 13 Jbeta primers were used. The protocol was immunoSEQ multiplex PCR, while the TCRdb copy is restricted to in-frame clones and leaves out a portion. This sample has about 180,000 clones, with roughly 85% found just once. Points from the study as a whole: Donors belonging to an Asian-associated ancestry cluster reportedly showed fewer N-insertions in productive TCRs than the roughly 700-donor mean, according to what a later analysis found. Earlier analysis looked at TCR beta V segments, and most were productive about 90% or about 30% of the time. When analyzed later, the rates of TCR association showed variation by HLA locus, with DRB1 the most and HLA-C the fewest.

The source is a woman between 40 and 50 years old in good health and CMV-seronegative. V usage is TRBV7-8 and J usage is TRBJ2-7, with TRBD1 matching 7 bases. What was sequenced was PBMCs. The CDR3 loop reads CASSRQGPYEQYF. The CDR3 nucleotides read TGTGCCAGCAGCCGACAGGGCCCCTACGAGCAGTACTTC.